This T cell receptor (beta chain) was found in a study of shared clonotypes between healthy human individuals. Measured with immunoSEQ multiplex PCR; TCRdb has only the in-frame clones, and not every one. The sample consists of 2 million to 3 million clones, 80% to 95% of them appearing once. Recent acute infections and vaccinations were absent in the healthy HIV-negative adult donors. V dropped 6 bases and J dropped 2 bases, with 12 bases sitting between them. The CDR3 length is 14 residues. Germline V CDR1 and CDR2: LNHDA, SQIVND (reference sequence). The receptor was derived from a man younger than 30 in good health. Some clones in this sample may be carry-over from other donors' samples. The sequencing input was naive CD4+ T cells from PBMCs. Subset meaning: CD45RA+ positively selected. The rearrangement links TRBV19 to TRBJ2-3; D perhaps matches TRBD1 (5 bases). The CDR3 is CASSIQGYTDTQYF. The CDR3 region has the DNA TGTGCCAGTAGCATCCAGGGATACACAGATACGCAGTATTTT.